The table lists the clone carrying this T cell receptor beta chain with a few counts. Antigen: not known. This entry comes from a study of T-cell memory formation after mild COVID-19. General study points: Nothing confirmed that second-wave clones peaking on day 37 were specific for SARS-CoV-2. While clones contracting from day 15 to 85 were balanced between CD4 and CD8, later expanders leaned CD4+. Contracting CD4+ clones were located mainly in CM and EM, and CD8+ clones in EMRA. There were some responding clones in pre-infection memory, which suggested that cross-reactive memory had joined.

The germline V gene has CDR1 LNHDA and CDR2 SQIVND (reference sequence). The CDR3 is made up of 15 amino acids. V lost 6 bases and J lost 2; bases outside the gene matches: 6. Each CDR3 protein gets one entry after TCRdb re-called the 5' RACE reads with MiXCR. The sample holds 450,000 or so distinct CDR3 sequences, 20% to 25% seen once. The clonotype originates from an adult woman who had mild COVID-19 (a few samples of this study predate the infection). Cell type and time point are not known. The J gene is TRBJ2-3, the V gene TRBV19, with 9 bases fitting TRBD2. Material for sequencing was PBMCs or a T cell subset sorted from them (not recorded which). CDR3 residues: CASRLAGPSTDTQYF. CDR3 DNA sequence: TGTGCCAGTAGACTAGCGGGCCCCTCCACAGATACGCAGTATTTT. The full variable domain, completed using reference TRBV19 and TRBJ2-3, is DGGITQSPKYLFRKEGQNVTLSCEQNLNHDAMYWYRQDPGQGLRLIYYSQIVNDFQKGDIAEGYSVSREKKESFPLTVTSAQKNPTAFYLCASRLAGPSTDTQYFGPGTRLTVL.